These 15 T cell receptor beta chains were all obtained from the same sample, sequenced in a study of cytomegalovirus exposure and HLA in healthy donors. The PCR ran on 60 Vbeta and 13 Jbeta primers. This table comes from immunoSEQ multiplex PCR, and its TCRdb copy is limited to in-frame clones, with some not included. The table has around 150,000 clones, 79% seen once. Material: PBMCs. Receptor source: a man aged 40-49 years in good health and CMV-seropositive.

Only one count was recorded for this clone. The V call is TRBV6-6, the J call TRBJ2-5; 7 nucleotides agree with TRBD2. The CDR3 covers 13 residues. Germline CDR1 and CDR2: MNHNY and SVGAGI (reference sequence). V lost 2 bases, J lost 3 bases, and 0 bases stayed unmatched. The CDR3 sequence is CASSYGGEETQYF. CDR3 in DNA: TGTGCCAGCAGTTACGGGGGGGAAGAGACCCAGTACTTC.

The chain recombines TRBV9 with TRBJ2-1; 9 bases line up with TRBD2. Germline values: CDR1 SGDLS, CDR2 YYNGEE. The V segment lost 5 bases and the J segment 8 bases; nucleotides outside the gene matches: 11. The CDR3 contains 15 residues. Written as DNA, the CDR3 is TGTGCCAGCAGTCCCGGTAGCGGGAGTTGGTATGAGCAGTTCTTC. Translating gives CASSPGSGSWYEQFF.

The V gene is TRBV30, the J gene TRBJ1-4, with 12 bases aligning to TRBD1. The junction had 2 bases not matched to a gene; V was cut back by 5 bases and J by 7 bases. CDR3 length: 13 residues. CDR1 is GTSNPN and CDR2 is SVGIG in the germline V gene (reference sequence). Written as DNA, the CDR3 is TGTGCCTGGGGGACAGGGGGCTTTGAAAAACTGTTTTTT. Its protein product is CAWGTGGFEKLFF.

DNA for the CDR3: TGCAGCGCTGACCGGGGGGCGGGTGAAAAACTGTTTTTT. As protein: CSADRGAGEKLFF. The chain carries TRBV29-1 and TRBJ1-4, with a possible D match to TRBD1 (6 bases). V lost 7 bases and J lost 7, with 16 bases in between. The CDR3 runs 13 residues. Germline V gives CDR1 SQVTM, CDR2 ANQGSEA.

The V and J genes are TRBV7-9 and TRBJ2-1; D is perhaps TRBD1 (6 bases). Trimming removed 4 bases at V and 4 bases at J, with 17 bases between. This CDR3 region has 16 residues. The germline V gene has CDR1 SEHNR and CDR2 FQNEAQ (reference sequence). The CDR3 sequence is CASSSNRVIYYNEQFF. The CDR3 region has the DNA TGTGCCAGCAGCTCCAACAGGGTTATTTATTACAATGAGCAGTTCTTC.

This clone came up a few times. Written as DNA, the CDR3 is TGTGCCAGCAGCCAAGTCCCACCTACACAGGACCCAAAAGGCTACACCTTC. It codes for CASSQVPPTQDPKGYTF. V usage is TRBV14 and J usage is TRBJ1-2; weak D call: TRBD1 (5 bases). The V end lost 1 base, the J end lost 8 bases, and 23 bases lay between the germline ends. Germline CDR1 SGHDN, CDR2 FVKESK. This CDR3 region has 17 residues. Full variable domain (outside the CDR3, taken from reference TRBV14 and TRBJ1-2): EAGVTQFPSHSVIEKGQTVTLRCDPISGHDNLYWYRRVMGKEIKFLLHFVKESKQDESGMPNNRFLAERTGGTYSTLKVQPAELEDSGVYFCASSQVPPTQDPKGYTFGSGTRLTVV.

The chain uses TRBV30 and TRBJ2-7; 7 bases agree with TRBD2. Germline values: CDR1 GTSNPN, CDR2 SVGIG (reference sequence). The CDR3 is 11 amino acids. Trimming removed 1 base from V and 6 bases from J; junction bases left unmatched: 0. CDR3 residues: CAWSAGGEQYF. DNA of the CDR3: TGTGCCTGGAGTGCGGGGGGCGAGCAGTACTTC.

The chain links TRBV7-9 to TRBJ2-7; 8 bases match TRBD1. J lost 7 bases, V lost 5 bases, and 7 bases had no gene match. Germline CDR1 SEHNR, CDR2 FQNEAQ (reference sequence). The CDR3 loop spans 13 amino acids. CDR3 sequence reads: CASSEDRVGEQYF. CDR3 nucleotide sequence: TGTGCCAGCAGCGAGGACAGGGTCGGGGAGCAGTACTTC.

The rearrangement joins TRBV7-9 to TRBJ1-4; D gene uncertain. V lost 2 bases and J lost 7, with 11 bases in between. CDR3 length: 14 amino acids. Per germline, CDR1 SEHNR and CDR2 FQNEAQ (reference sequence). The CDR3 DNA is TGTGCCAGCAGCTTAATTCAAACGGGTGAAAAACTGTTTTTT. Protein sequence: CASSLIQTGEKLFF.

This sequence joins TRBV5-6 and TRBJ2-1; D is uncertain. The CDR3 has 13 amino acids. Germline CDR1 and CDR2: SGHDT and YYEEEE. Trimming left V 1 base short and J 4 bases short, with 6 bases between. The CDR3 region is CASSLLLYNEQFF. CDR3 nucleotides: TGTGCCAGCAGCTTGTTACTATACAATGAGCAGTTCTTC. The variable domain in full, completed from reference TRBV5-6 and TRBJ2-1, reads DAGVTQSPTHLIKTRGQQVTLRCSPKSGHDTVSWYQQALGQGPQFIFQYYEEEERQRGNFPDRFSGHQFPNYSSELNVNALLLGDSALYLCASSLLLYNEQFFGPGTRLTVL.

The sample holds one count of this clone. This chain uses TRBV6-1 with TRBJ1-5; 7 bases agree with TRBD1. Germline CDR1 is MNHNS and CDR2 is SASEGT. This CDR3 spans 15 amino acids. V trimming: 2 bases; J trimming: 2 bases; junction bases outside the gene matches: 3. CDR3 protein: CASSENRGRNQPQHF. The CDR3 DNA is TGTGCCAGCAGTGAAAACAGGGGCCGCAATCAGCCCCAGCATTTT.

The chain employs TRBV4-1 and TRBJ2-7; the match to TRBD2 covers 10 bases. Germline loops: CDR1 MGHRA, CDR2 YSYEKL. V shed 0 bases and J 7 bases; nucleotides not matched to a gene: 6. CDR3 length equals 15 residues. DNA for the CDR3: TGCGCCAGCAGCCAAGATGGGCTAGCGGGAGATGAGCAGTACTTC. Its translation is CASSQDGLAGDEQYF.

This chain joins TRBV27 and TRBJ2-2; no firm D call. V dropped 6 bases and J dropped 6 bases, with 14 bases sitting between them. Germline V gene lookup returns CDR1 MNHEY and CDR2 SMNVEV (reference sequence). CDR3 length: 14 amino acids. The DNA of the CDR3 is TGTGCCAGCAGCTCCAGGTCGTTCGCCGGGGAGCTGTTTTTT. This translates into CASSSRSFAGELFF.

The gene calls are TRBV7-8 and TRBJ2-1; D might be TRBD2 (6 bases). CDR3 length: 14 residues. V was clipped by 5 bases and J by 7 bases, with 15 bases between them. Germline CDR1 is SGHVS and CDR2 is FQNEAQ. CDR3 loop: CASSLSGSGNEQFF. The CDR3 DNA sequence: TGTGCCAGCAGCCTTAGCGGAAGCGGGAATGAGCAGTTCTTC.

The chain is built from TRBV27 and TRBJ2-7; TRBD1 aligns across 7 bases. The germline V gene has CDR1 MNHEY and CDR2 SMNVEV (reference sequence). The CDR3 spans 14 residues. V lost 6 bases to trimming and J lost 2 bases; unmatched junction nucleotides: 7. The CDR3 DNA reads TGTGCCAGCAGCGGCCTGGGACAGCCCTACGAGCAGTACTTC. This codes for CASSGLGQPYEQYF.